A selection of T cell receptor beta chains follows, all from one sample in a study of T cell repertoires in aging, cancer and after chemotherapy. Via MiXCR, TCRdb re-called the multiplex PCR reads, giving one row per CDR3 protein. The sample contains some 10,000 distinct CDR3 sequences, 32% of which appear only once. The sequenced sample was blood. These receptors all come from a human donor in good health. CDR3s include the opening cysteine and the closing phenylalanine or tryptophan. A D gene is named only where the DNA matches it firmly. Some rows have no size entry. The others give once, few or many, or a class for an expanded clone.

v_call	j_call	clone_size	d_call	cdr3_aa	cdr3_nt
TRBV15	TRBJ1-5	few	-	CATSRDKERPQHF	TGTGCCACCAGCAGAGATAAGGAGCGGCCCCAGCATTTT
TRBV13	TRBJ1-1	-	-	CASSLVVEGKPEAFF	TGTGCCAGCAGCTTAGTGGTGGAGGGAAAGCCGGAAGCTTTCTTT
TRBV27	TRBJ1-2	-	TRBD1	CASSFLPAGTGRANYGYTF	TGTGCCAGCAGTTTCCTCCCAGCAGGGACAGGGAGAGCTAACTATGGCTACACCTTC
TRBV6-1	TRBJ1-1	few	-	CASSEGSGVETEAFF	TGTGCCAGCAGTGAAGGATCAGGGGTGGAGACTGAAGCTTTCTTT
TRBV6-1	TRBJ2-1	few	TRBD2	CASSEAPTSGSYNEQFF	TGTGCCAGCAGTGAAGCCCCGACTAGCGGGAGCTACAATGAGCAGTTCTTC
TRBV29-1	TRBJ2-1	-	TRBD2	CSAPRLAGGDEQFF	TGCAGTGCCCCGCGGCTAGCGGGAGGAGACGAGCAGTTCTTC
TRBV12-3/TRBV12-4	TRBJ1-1	-	TRBD1	CASSTGGYTEAFF	TGTGCCAGCAGTACAGGGGGCTACACTGAAGCTTTCTTT
TRBV19	TRBJ2-2	medium-sized	TRBD1	CAISGTGIGELFF	TGTGCCATCTCCGGGACAGGGATCGGGGAGCTGTTTTTT
TRBV10-3	TRBJ2-5	-	-	CAINRGLGETQYF	TGTGCCATCAACAGGGGACTTGGGGAGACCCAGTACTTC
TRBV27	TRBJ2-2	-	TRBD2	CASRPTSGNTGELFF	TGCGCCAGCAGGCCTACTAGCGGGAACACCGGGGAGCTGTTTTTT
TRBV11-3	TRBJ1-1	-	-	CASSLDGRGGNTEAFF	TGTGCCAGCAGCTTAGATGGCAGGGGTGGGAACACTGAAGCTTTCTTT
TRBV11-3	TRBJ2-1	medium-sized	TRBD2	CASSRLAGAPNEQFF	TGTGCCAGCAGCCGACTAGCGGGAGCCCCAAATGAGCAGTTCTTC
TRBV6-6	TRBJ1-5	few	-	CASNQYSNQPQHF	TGTGCCAGCAATCAGTATAGCAATCAGCCCCAGCATTTT
TRBV19	TRBJ1-5	-	-	CASSVGQYYQPQHF	TGTGCCAGTAGTGTCGGACAGTATTATCAGCCCCAGCATTTT
TRBV6-5	TRBJ2-7	few	-	CASSRDRTYEQYF	TGTGCCAGCAGCCGCGACAGAACCTACGAGCAGTACTTC
TRBV5-6	TRBJ2-3	-	-	CASSPLLRVLDTQYF	TGTGCCAGCAGCCCGCTTCTTCGGGTGTTGGATACGCAGTATTTT
TRBV29-1	TRBJ2-7	medium-sized	-	CSVDRVQGSYEQYF	TGCAGCGTTGATCGGGTACAGGGCTCCTACGAGCAGTACTTC
TRBV19	TRBJ2-1	medium-sized	-	CASSREGRDNEQFF	TGTGCCAGTAGTAGGGAAGGGCGGGACAATGAGCAGTTCTTC
TRBV6-5	TRBJ2-1	-	TRBD2	CASSESTGGSGYNEQFF	TGCGCCAGCAGTGAGTCGACTGGCGGGAGCGGGTACAATGAGCAGTTCTTC
TRBV15	TRBJ1-1	few	-	CATSPRDPPAFF	TGTGCCACCAGCCCCCGGGACCCCCCAGCTTTCTTT
TRBV6-6	TRBJ1-3	few	-	CASGLGSGNTIYF	TGTGCCAGCGGACTGGGCTCTGGAAACACCATATATTTT
TRBV11-3	TRBJ2-6	-	-	CASSDGTAPSGANVLTF	TGTGCCAGCAGCGACGGGACTGCCCCCTCTGGGGCCAACGTCCTGACTTTC
TRBV19	TRBJ1-6	-	TRBD1	CASSEGQDVSPLHF	TGTGCCAGTAGTGAGGGACAGGACGTTTCACCCCTCCACTTT
TRBV5-6	TRBJ2-1	-	TRBD2	CASSPLLTSVGNEQFF	TGTGCCAGCAGCCCCCTGTTGACTAGCGTGGGTAATGAGCAGTTCTTC
TRBV12-3/TRBV12-4	TRBJ2-2	-	TRBD1	CASSGDRAMSGELFF	TGTGCCAGCAGTGGGGACAGGGCCATGAGCGGGGAGCTGTTTTTT
TRBV6-5	TRBJ1-6	-	TRBD1	CASSYDRGNSPLHF	TGTGCCAGCAGTTACGACAGGGGGAATTCACCCCTCCACTTT
TRBV24-1	TRBJ2-5	few	-	CATSPGGQETQYF	TGTGCCACCAGTCCCGGTGGGCAAGAGACCCAGTACTTC
TRBV11-3	TRBJ2-1	-	TRBD1	CASSLGVGGALF	TGTGCCAGCAGCTTAGGTGTAGGGGGCGCCCTATTC
TRBV28	TRBJ1-2	-	-	CASHRAYGYTF	TGTGCCTCCCACAGGGCCTATGGCTACACCTTC
TRBV6-5	TRBJ2-2	-	-	CAEASWELFF	TGTGCTGAAGCCAGCTGGGAGCTGTTTTTT
TRBV7-4	TRBJ1-5	-	-	CASSGGHRDQPQHF	TGTGCCAGCAGCGGGGGACACCGCGATCAGCCCCAGCATTTT
TRBV29-1	TRBJ2-5	medium-sized	-	CSVRTVQETQYF	TGCAGCGTTCGGACAGTCCAAGAGACCCAGTACTTC